The 5 T cell receptor beta chains presented below share a single source sample, sequenced in a study of tumor-infiltrating lymphocytes in primary liver carcinoma. The investigators made TCR beta cDNA from about 500 ng total RNA, using a constant-region primer. Investigators got TCR beta libraries out of three nested multiplex PCR rounds, done with slightly modified ARM-PCR. TRBV1-TRBV30 forward primers and a C-beta reverse primer were used in the first two PCR rounds, which each ran for approximately 11 cycles. Each CDR3 protein is one row after TCRdb ran MiXCR on the multiplex PCR reads. In the table there are about 43,000 distinct CDR3 sequences, about three quarters of which are singletons. Between roughly 20 and 32 mg of unsorted bulk tissue served as the source from which RNA and DNA were co-extracted. Sequencing was performed on liver tumor tissue from sampling region 2. The subset is: tumor region T2, inferior pole. These receptors all come from a man aged 35 to 55 with primary liver carcinoma and hepatitis B virus infection.

To note about this clonotype: The CDR3 carries no conserved terminal phenylalanine or tryptophan, so it likely arises from a read error. The DNA is omitted, as the CDR3 cannot be located on it reliably, and the CDR3 follows TCRdb's listing. CDR3 amino acids: CASSTPTSGGYEEYY. V is TRBV6-2 or TRBV6-3 and J is TRBJ2-7; TRBD2 is the table's D call, not checked against the DNA. Germline V gene lookup returns CDR1 MNHEY and CDR2 SVGEGT. The CDR3 numbers 15 amino acids, ends counted.

The rearrangement links TRBV7-8 to TRBJ2-5; tentatively, D is TRBD1 (6 bases). V lost 7 bases and J 5 bases, leaving 17 bases between the germline ends. Germline values: CDR1 SGHVS, CDR2 FQNEAQ. The CDR3 consists of 14 residues. The DNA for the CDR3 is TGTGCCAGCATCAGGGACATGGGGATTGAGACCCAGTACTTC. It yields the protein CASIRDMGIETQYF.

A word on this clonotype: The missing conserved phenylalanine or tryptophan at the end of this CDR3 makes a read error likely. This rearrangement joins TRBV29-1 to TRBJ2-7, with no clear D. CDR1 and CDR2 from the germline V gene are SQVTM and ANQGSEA. The V gene lost 2 bases and the J gene lost 5 bases, with 7 bases spanning the gap. CDR3 size: 11 residues. The CDR3 region is CSVEKSDEQYL. In DNA, the CDR3 is TGCAGCGTTGAAAAAAGTGACGAGCAGTACCTC.

A few counts support this clonotype. This may be a read error: a much more frequent sequence differs by one nucleotide. The rearrangement links TRBV28 to TRBJ1-2; D is unclear. The CDR3 length is 14 residues. Germline CDR1 is MDHEN and CDR2 is SYDVKM. V was trimmed by 0 bases and J by 5 bases, leaving 10 bases between them. CDR3 residues: CASSLWSGEYGYTF. CDR3 in DNA: TGTGCCAGCAGTTTATGGAGTGGAGAGTATGGCTACACCTTC.

With regard to this clonotype: A read error may account for a junction end that differs from germline. The chain recombines TRBV5-1 with TRBJ2-2; D may be TRBD1 (6 bases). The CDR3 runs 15 residues. CDR1 and CDR2 from the germline V gene are SGHRS and YFSETQ. Here the CDR3 reads CASSLSPGDTGEQFF. CDR3 in DNA: TGCGCCAGCAGCCTCTCTCCAGGGGACACCGGGGAGCAGTTTTTT.